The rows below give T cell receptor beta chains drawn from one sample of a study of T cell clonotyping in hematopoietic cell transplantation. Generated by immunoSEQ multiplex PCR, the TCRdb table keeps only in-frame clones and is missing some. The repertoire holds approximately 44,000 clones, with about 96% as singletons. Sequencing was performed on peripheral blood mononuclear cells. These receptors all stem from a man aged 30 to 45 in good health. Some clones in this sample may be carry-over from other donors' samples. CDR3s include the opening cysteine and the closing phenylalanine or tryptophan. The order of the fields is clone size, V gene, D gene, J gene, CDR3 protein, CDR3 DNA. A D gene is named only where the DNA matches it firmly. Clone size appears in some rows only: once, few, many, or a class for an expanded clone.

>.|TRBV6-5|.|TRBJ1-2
CASSPFRAENYGYTF
TGTGCCAGCTCCCCCTTTAGGGCAGAGAACTATGGCTACACCTTC
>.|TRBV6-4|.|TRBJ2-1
CASSVEGDSYNEQFF
TGTGCCAGCAGTGTAGAGGGGGACTCCTACAATGAGCAGTTCTTC
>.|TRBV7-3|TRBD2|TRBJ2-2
CASSPQRGGLAGELFF
TGTGCCAGCAGCCCTCAGCGGGGGGGCCTCGCCGGGGAGCTGTTTTTT
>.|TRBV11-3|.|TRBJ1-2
CASSLDRGIGYTF
TGTGCCAGCAGCTTAGATAGGGGGATCGGCTACACCTTC
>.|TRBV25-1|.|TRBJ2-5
CASSELRGGRQETQYF
TGTGCCAGCAGTGAGTTAAGGGGGGGCAGACAAGAGACCCAGTACTTC
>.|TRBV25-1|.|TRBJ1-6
CASSEYGRDSYNSPLHF
TGTGCCAGCAGTGAATATGGTAGGGACTCCTATAATTCACCCCTCCACTTT
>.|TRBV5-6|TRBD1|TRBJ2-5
CASSYGQEAGETQYF
TGTGCCAGCAGCTACGGACAGGAGGCGGGTGAGACCCAGTACTTC
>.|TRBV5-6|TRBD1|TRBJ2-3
CASSLRQGAPDTQYF
TGTGCCAGCAGCCTTCGACAGGGGGCTCCAGATACGCAGTATTTT
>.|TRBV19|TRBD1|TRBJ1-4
CASSMRGQAFEEKLFF
TGTGCCAGTAGTATGAGGGGACAGGCGTTTGAGGAAAAACTGTTTTTT
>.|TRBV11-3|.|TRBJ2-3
CASSLGHDTDTQYF
TGTGCCAGCAGCTTAGGACATGACACAGATACGCAGTATTTT
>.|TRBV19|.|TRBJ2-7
CASSMGQGPTRAYEQYF
TGTGCCAGTAGTATGGGTCAGGGCCCAACCCGAGCCTACGAGCAGTACTTC
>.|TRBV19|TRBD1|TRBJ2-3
CASSPTGVADTQYF
TGTGCCAGTAGTCCGACAGGGGTCGCAGATACGCAGTATTTT
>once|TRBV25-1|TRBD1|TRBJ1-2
CASSATTGLGGYTF
TGTGCCAGCAGTGCGACGACAGGGCTTGGTGGCTACACCTTC
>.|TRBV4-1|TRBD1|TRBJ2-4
CASSQQPTGDGAKNIQYF
TGCGCCAGCAGCCAACAACCGACAGGGGATGGAGCCAAAAACATTCAGTACTTC
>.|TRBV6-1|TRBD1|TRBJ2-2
CASSEARTGGTGELFF
TGTGCCAGCAGTGAAGCACGGACAGGGGGTACGGGGGAGCTGTTTTTT
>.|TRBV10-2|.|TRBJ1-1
CASSESSANTEAFF
TGCGCCAGCAGTGAGTCGTCGGCGAACACTGAAGCTTTCTTT
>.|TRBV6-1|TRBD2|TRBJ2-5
CASTSGGYQETQYF
TGTGCCAGCACGAGCGGGGGCTACCAAGAGACCCAGTACTTC
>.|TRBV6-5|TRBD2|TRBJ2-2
CASSRPGLSTGELFF
TGTGCCAGCAGTCGCCCGGGACTATCCACCGGGGAGCTGTTTTTT
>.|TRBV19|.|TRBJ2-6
CASSIVGIYSGANVLTF
TGTGCCAGTAGTATAGTGGGCATCTACTCTGGGGCCAACGTCCTGACTTTC
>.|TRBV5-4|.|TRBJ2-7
CASSLANAPGGEQYF
TGTGCCAGCAGCTTGGCCAACGCCCCGGGCGGCGAGCAGTACTTC
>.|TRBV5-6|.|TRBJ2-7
CASSTRDTLPYEQYF
TGTGCCAGCAGCACCCGGGATACACTACCCTACGAGCAGTACTTC
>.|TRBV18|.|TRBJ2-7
CASSPGPGYEQYF
TGTGCCAGCTCACCAGGGCCGGGGTACGAGCAGTACTTC
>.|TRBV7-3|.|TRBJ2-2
CASSSGSAGELFF
TGTGCCAGCAGCTCCGGTTCCGCCGGGGAGCTGTTTTTT
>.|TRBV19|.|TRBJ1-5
CASSMGLYSNQPQHF
TGTGCCAGTAGTATGGGGTTATATAGCAATCAGCCCCAGCATTTT
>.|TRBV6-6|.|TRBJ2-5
CASSPGTHQETQYF
TGTGCCAGCTCCCCCGGGACTCACCAAGAGACCCAGTACTTC
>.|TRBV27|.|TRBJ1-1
CASSLGQGNTEAFF
TGTGCCAGCAGTTTAGGTCAGGGCAACACTGAAGCTTTCTTT
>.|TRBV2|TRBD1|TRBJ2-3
CASSRGRLGTDTQYF
TGTGCCAGCAGTAGGGGGCGGCTCGGCACAGATACGCAGTATTTT
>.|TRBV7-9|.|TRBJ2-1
CASSSNEQFF
TGTGCCAGCAGCTCTAATGAGCAGTTCTTC
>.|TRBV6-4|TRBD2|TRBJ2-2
CASSPRTSGRTGELFF
TGTGCCAGCAGCCCGAGGACTAGCGGGAGAACCGGGGAGCTGTTTTTT
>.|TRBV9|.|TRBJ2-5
CASSVSLLETQYF
TGTGCCAGCAGCGTCTCTTTGCTGGAGACCCAGTACTTC
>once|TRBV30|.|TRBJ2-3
CAWSEMGGGGTDTQYF
TGTGCCTGGAGTGAAATGGGGGGTGGAGGCACAGATACGCAGTATTTT
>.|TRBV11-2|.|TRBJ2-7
CASSLTDYYEQYF
TGTGCCAGCAGCTTGACAGATTACTACGAGCAGTACTTC
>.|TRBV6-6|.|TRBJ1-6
CASRSTGTSNSPLHF
TGTGCCAGCAGATCCACCGGGACAAGTAATTCACCCCTCCACTTT
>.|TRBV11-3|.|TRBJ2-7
CASSLAGYDYEQYF
TGTGCCAGCAGCTTAGCAGGATACGACTACGAGCAGTACTTC
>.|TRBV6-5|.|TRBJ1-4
CASSYETGATNEKLFF
TGTGCCAGCAGTTACGAGACAGGAGCAACTAATGAAAAACTGTTTTTT
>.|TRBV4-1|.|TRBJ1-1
CASSQPREGWAEAFF
TGCGCCAGCAGCCAACCCCGGGAGGGATGGGCTGAAGCTTTCTTT
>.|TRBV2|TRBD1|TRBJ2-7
CARRDSLYEQYF
TGTGCCAGGAGGGACAGTCTCTACGAGCAGTACTTC
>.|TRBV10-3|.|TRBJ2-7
CAISAGDGKSYEQYF
TGTGCCATCAGTGCTGGGGACGGTAAATCCTACGAGCAGTACTTC
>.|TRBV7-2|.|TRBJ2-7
CASSLWGSGAYEQYF
TGTGCCAGCAGCTTATGGGGTAGCGGCGCCTACGAGCAGTACTTC
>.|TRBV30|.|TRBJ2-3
CAWSPSTDTQYF
TGTGCCTGGTCCCCTAGCACAGATACGCAGTATTTT